This TCR beta chain originates from a study of blood T cell repertoires in COVID-19. Clones were read by immunoSEQ multiplex PCR, and TCRdb kept only the in-frame ones, dropping some. The sample lists some 170,000 clones; around 85% were seen once. The CDR3 runs to 16 residues. The V and J ends lost 0 bases and 0 bases respectively, with 6 bases between them. Germline values: CDR1 LGHDT, CDR2 YNNKEL (reference sequence). This TCR came from a man aged 35 to 55 who had recovered from COVID-19. What was sequenced was PBMCs or T cells enriched from blood (not recorded which). The V and J genes are TRBV3-1 (or the pseudogene TRBV3-2) and TRBJ2-6; no reliable D call. CDR3 region: CASSQDIASGANVLTF. For the CDR3, the DNA is TGTGCCAGCAGCCAAGATATAGCCTCTGGGGCCAACGTCCTGACTTTC.